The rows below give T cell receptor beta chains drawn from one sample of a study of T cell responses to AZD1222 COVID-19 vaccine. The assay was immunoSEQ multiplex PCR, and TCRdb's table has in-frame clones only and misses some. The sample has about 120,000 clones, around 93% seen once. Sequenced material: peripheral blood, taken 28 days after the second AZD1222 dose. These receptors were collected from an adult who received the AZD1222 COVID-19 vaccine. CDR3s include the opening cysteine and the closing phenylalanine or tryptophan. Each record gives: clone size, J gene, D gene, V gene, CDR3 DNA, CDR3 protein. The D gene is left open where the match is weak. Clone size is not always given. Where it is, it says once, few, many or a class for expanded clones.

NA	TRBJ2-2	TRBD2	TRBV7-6	TGTGCCAGCAGCCCCGGACTAGCGGGGGGGACCGGGGAGCTGTTTTTT	CASSPGLAGGTGELFF
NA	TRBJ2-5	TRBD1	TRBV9	TGTGCCAGCAGCGTAGCGACAGGGGAGTTCGAGACCCAGTACTTC	CASSVATGEFETQYF
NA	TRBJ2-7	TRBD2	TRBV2	TGTGCCAGCAGTGATGAGAATCCAGGGACTAGCGGGAGTTCTTACGAGCAGTACTTC	CASSDENPGTSGSSYEQYF
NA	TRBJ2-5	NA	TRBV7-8	TGTGCCAGCAGCCCGAAGGAGACCCAGTACTTC	CASSPKETQYF
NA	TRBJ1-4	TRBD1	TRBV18	TGTGCCAGCTCATTGGGACAGGGGAATGAAAAACTGTTTTTT	CASSLGQGNEKLFF
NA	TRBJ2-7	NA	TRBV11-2	TGTGCCAGCAGCTTAGATCTCCGCGGAATCTCCTACGAGCAGTACTTC	CASSLDLRGISYEQYF
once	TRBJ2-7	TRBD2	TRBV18	TGTGCCAGCTCACTTCAGCGGGAGTCCCCTCCCGAGCAGTACTTC	CASSLQRESPPEQYF
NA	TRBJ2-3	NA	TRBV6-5	TGTGCCAGCAGTACACGGTTGGGTACGCAGTATTTT	CASSTRLGTQYF
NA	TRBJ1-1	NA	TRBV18	TGTGCCAGCTCACCCCAAGACCGGGGGGCTGAAGCTTTCTTT	CASSPQDRGAEAFF
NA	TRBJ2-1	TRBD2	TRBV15	TGTGCCACCGGGGGAAGCGGGAGTTCCAATGAGCAGTTCTTC	CATGGSGSSNEQFF
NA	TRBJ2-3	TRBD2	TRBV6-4	TGTGCCAGCAGTGACTCGGCTAGCGGGGGAGATACGCAGTATTTT	CASSDSASGGDTQYF
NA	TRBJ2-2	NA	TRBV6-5	TGTGCCAGCAGCCGGGCGGCCGGGGAGCTGTTTTTT	CASSRAAGELFF
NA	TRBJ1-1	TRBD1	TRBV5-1	TGCGCCAGCAGCGCAGGGACAGGGGCCTACACTGAAGCTTTCTTT	CASSAGTGAYTEAFF
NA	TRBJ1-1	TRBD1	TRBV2	TGTGCCAGGACTTTAGGACAGGGGGGTACTGAAGCTTTCTTT	CARTLGQGGTEAFF
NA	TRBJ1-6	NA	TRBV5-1	TGCGCCAGCAGCCCCTTCGAGGGGCCTAATTCACCCCTCCACTTT	CASSPFEGPNSPLHF
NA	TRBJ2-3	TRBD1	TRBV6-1	TGTGCCAGCAGTGACCCGGGACAGCGCGGAGATACGCAGTATTTT	CASSDPGQRGDTQYF
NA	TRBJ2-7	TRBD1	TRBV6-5	TGTGCCAGCAGGGGGACAGGCGCCTACGAGCAGTACTTC	CASRGTGAYEQYF
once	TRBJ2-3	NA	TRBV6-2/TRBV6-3	TGTGCCAGCAGTTCGGTCCCATTGACGGGGGCCCAGGGTACGCAGTATTTT	CASSSVPLTGAQGTQYF
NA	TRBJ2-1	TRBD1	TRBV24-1	TGTGCCACCAGTGGAAGCGGACAGGGGGCCCGGGATGAGCAGTTCTTC	CATSGSGQGARDEQFF
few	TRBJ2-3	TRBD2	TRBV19	TGTGCCAGTAGTATACCCGGGACTAGCGGATCCATTACGCAGTATTTT	CASSIPGTSGSITQYF
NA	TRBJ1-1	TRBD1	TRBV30	TGTGCCTGGAGTGACAACAGGGGCGGAGCTTTCTTT	CAWSDNRGGAFF